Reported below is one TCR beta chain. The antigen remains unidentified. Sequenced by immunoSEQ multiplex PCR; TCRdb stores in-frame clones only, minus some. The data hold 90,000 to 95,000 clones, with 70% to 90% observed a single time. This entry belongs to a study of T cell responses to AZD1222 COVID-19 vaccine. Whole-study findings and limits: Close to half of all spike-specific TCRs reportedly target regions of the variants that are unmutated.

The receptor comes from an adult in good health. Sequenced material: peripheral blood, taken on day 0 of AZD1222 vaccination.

The CDR3 is CASSPRTGVGTQYF. The CDR3 DNA reads as TGCGCCAGCAGCCCCCGTACGGGCGTGGGGACCCAGTACTTC. The chain combines TRBV4-1 with TRBJ2-5; D gene ambiguous. Trimming took 4 bases from V and 7 from J, leaving 16 bases between them. CDR3 length equals 14 residues. Germline-derived CDR1 and CDR2 are MGHRA and YSYEKL.